The sequence of this TCR beta chain was determined in a study of control samples from healthy donors and cancer patients. Trimming left V 8 bases short and J 2 bases short, with 12 bases between. Germline CDR1 and CDR2: LNHDA and SQIVND (reference sequence). The CDR3 is 13 amino acids. The protocol was immunoSEQ multiplex PCR, while the TCRdb copy is restricted to in-frame clones and leaves out a portion. The sample lists approximately 100,000 clones, 86% seen once, with under 25% in the top ten. The sample taken for sequencing was blood. This chain joins TRBV19 and TRBJ1-2; D uncertain. The TCR was taken from a man aged 25-40 years in good health. The CDR3 nucleotides read TGTGCCAGTGTCGCGGGTGTGAACTATGGCTACACCTTC. This gives the protein CASVAGVNYGYTF.